The present TCR beta chain was sequenced within a study of CD8+ T cells in alopecia areata (dated by TCRdb to the late 2010s). Broadly, across the study: Treated patients were enrolled in an open-label pilot trial of oral tofacitinib, 5 to 10 mg twice daily, for moderate-to-severe alopecia areata. Tofacitinib was administered for 6 to 18 months, and 6 months of follow-up off drug were then conducted to assess delayed response and recurrence. For the treated patients, the SALT score, which quantifies what percentage of scalp surface area is affected, served as the measure of disease severity. High-throughput TCRbeta sequencing was used to examine T cell clonal expansion in alopecia areata in both the C3H/HeJ mouse model and human patients. Human TCRbeta sequencing covered scalp tissue and sorted CD4+ and CD8+ peripheral blood T cells from patchy and totalis/universalis alopecia areata patients and healthy controls. Tofacitinib-treated patients had biopsies at baseline and at 4 and 24 weeks of treatment, with a later scalp biopsy in several patients. Scalp clonality was compared across normal scalp (n=4), patchy alopecia areata scalp (n=8), and alopecia totalis/universalis scalp (n=8). The RNA source kit depended on sample type: the PAXgene miRNA kit for fixed scalp, the miRNeasy kit for PBMCs, and the RNeasy kit for mouse skin. immunoSEQ multiplex PCR using 35 Vbeta forward primers and 13 Jbeta reverse primers was used to amplify TCRbeta CDR3 regions.

As to this clone: No antigen is known for it. Per-nucleotide qualities are absent, and no much larger clonotype sits a single base away.

CDR1 and CDR2 (SGHDT, YYEEEE) derive from the germline V gene. Its CDR3 holds 15 amino acids, cysteine through phenylalanine. Only the CDR3 DNA is retained, 45 bases long and in frame from the first base. Trimming removed 2 bases from V and 2 bases from J, leaving 8 bases between the germline ends. The library was produced with the immunoSEQ multiplex PCR assay. RNA was extracted from all samples and reverse transcribed into cDNA as template for TCR sequencing. SuperScript III was used for first-strand cDNA synthesis, primed with a 2:1 mix of oligo-dT and random hexamers. A synthetic immune receptor repertoire was used to measure amplification bias, and any remaining bias was corrected computationally. The original pipeline was this. Raw reads were preprocessed for error removal, and CDR3 was defined according to IMGT conventions as running from the conserved cysteine to phenylalanine. Clonality was computed by normalizing Shannon entropy by log2 of the number of productive unique TCRs and subtracting the result from 1. Whether scalp clones were CD4 or CD8 was inferred by matching scalp TCRbeta sequences against CD4 and CD8 repertoires sorted from blood. TCRdb obtained this table from immuneACCESS and retained in-frame rearrangements with V and J assigned. These tables miss some clones; where compared with another copy, unresolved V genes account for less than half of the shortfall, and the remainder is unexplained. V, J and clone size were drawn from that table, and D and trimming were deduced from the DNA. The sample data list roughly 190,000 clones, and around three fifths of these were observed just once. Approximately 1.2% of the sample comes from the top ten.

General study outcomes and caveats: Higher clonality and more expanded CD8+ clones were observed in lesional scalp than in normal scalp, particularly in alopecia totalis/universalis, a finding suggestive of antigenic drive. Because the treated cohort was small and had only one nonresponder, larger studies are needed to examine links between baseline CD8+ expansion and response. During tofacitinib treatment, many expanded lesional clones stuck around in both scalp and blood, and this persistence may partly explain why relapse happens after treatment is stopped. TCR sequences shared between patients were less clear than in mice, possibly partly because of HLA diversity in the patient population. Unlike mouse skin, where gammadelta T cells dominate, normal human skin contains resident alphabeta T cells that get sequenced too, which complicates analysis of the scalp TCR repertoire. Scalp clonality and the number of expanded CD8+ clones among the top 100 scalp clones were significantly decreased by tofacitinib.

The treatment or condition label on this specimen signifies: oral pan-JAK inhibitor, 5-10 mg twice daily. Peripheral blood and lesional scalp punch biopsies were obtained from patients with alopecia areata. After PBMCs were isolated by density centrifugation and stained for CD3, CD4 and CD8, a FACSAria was used to sort CD4+ and CD8+ T cells. Sequences were derived from CD4+ T cells sorted from blood, sampled around week 49, from a patient treated with tofacitinib. The receptor's source is a human donor with alopecia areata. The chain is encoded by TRBV5-6 joined to TRBJ2-6; TRBD2 is perhaps the D gene, given 5 matching bases. The CDR3 region has the sequence CASSFTGTGANVLTF. The sequenced DNA: TGTGCCAGCAGCTTTACGGGAACTGGGGCCAACGTCCTGACTTTC.